These 18 T cell receptor beta chains share one sample of origin, sequenced in a study of blood T cell repertoires in COVID-19. The method was immunoSEQ multiplex PCR; TCRdb's version includes in-frame clones alone and lacks a portion of them. Here the sample spans about 150,000 clones, 70% to 90% being singletons. The specimen sequenced was PBMCs or T cells enriched from blood (not recorded which). These receptors were obtained from a woman between 40 and 55 years old who had recovered from COVID-19.

The rearrangement uses TRBV5-4 and TRBJ2-3; 9 bases are a match to TRBD1. Germline V gene sequence: CDR1 SGHNT, CDR2 YYREEE (reference sequence). This CDR3 has 15 residues. V lost 4 bases and J lost 4; bases outside the gene matches: 7. The CDR3 DNA is TGTGCCAGCAGCACCTCGGGACAGGGCGCAGATACGCAGTATTTT. Translation: CASSTSGQGADTQYF.

The V call is TRBV10-1, the J call TRBJ1-5; possible D gene TRBD1, 6 bases. CDR1 and CDR2 (germline): WNHNN, SYGVQD (reference sequence). Trimming left V 6 bases short and J 4 bases short, with 19 bases between. The CDR3 has 16 amino acids. This chain's CDR3 is CASSARGGGLNQPQHF. As DNA, the CDR3 is TGCGCCAGCAGCGCCCGAGGGGGGGGTCTTAATCAGCCCCAGCATTTT.

This chain links TRBV28 with TRBJ2-6; 7 bases agree with TRBD1. Trimming at V came to 5 bases and at J to 4 bases, leaving 11 bases not matched to a gene. CDR3 length equals 17 residues. Germline V gives CDR1 MDHEN, CDR2 SYDVKM. The CDR3 loop reads CASSPILGGRGANVLTF. The CDR3 nucleotides read TGTGCCAGCAGTCCCATTTTAGGGGGCCGGGGGGCCAACGTCCTGACTTTC.

The chain carries TRBV5-1 and TRBJ2-1; 11 positions match TRBD2. Per germline, CDR1 SGHRS and CDR2 YFSETQ. V was pared by 7 bases and J by 10 bases, with 13 bases of the junction left unmatched. The CDR3 length is 15 residues. CDR3 DNA: TGCGCCAGCCACCAGAGGACTAGCGGGCCCCTAGAGCAGTTCTTC. It translates to CASHQRTSGPLEQFF.

The chain combines TRBV5-5 with TRBJ1-6; 7 positions match TRBD1. Germline V gene data show CDR1 as SGHKS and CDR2 as YYEKEE (reference sequence). V was clipped by 5 bases and J by 10 bases; unmatched bases: 6. CDR3 length: 13 residues. The chain's CDR3 is CASSVTGDSPLHF. The CDR3 bases are TGTGCCAGCAGTGTTACAGGGGACTCACCCCTCCACTTT.

This sequence joins TRBV5-4 and TRBJ1-5, with D hard to call. V dropped 0 bases and J dropped 3 bases, with 7 bases sitting between them. The CDR3 is 14 amino acids. Looked up from germline, CDR1 is SGHNT and CDR2 is YYREEE (reference sequence). CDR3 nucleotide sequence: TGTGCCAGCAGCTTGGCAGGAATCAATCAGCCCCAGCATTTT. Translated, it gives CASSLAGINQPQHF. Looking up the rest from reference TRBV5-4 and TRBJ1-5 gives the full variable domain: ETGVTQSPTHLIKTRGQQVTLRCSSQSGHNTVSWYQQALGQGPQFIFQYYREEENGRGNFPPRFSGLQFPNYSSELNVNALELDDSALYLCASSLAGINQPQHFGDGTRLSIL.

V is TRBV12-5 and J is TRBJ1-1; D may be TRBD1 (5 bases). V lost 5 bases and J 5 bases, leaving 21 bases between the germline ends. The CDR3 is 16 residues long. Per the germline V gene, CDR1 is LGHNT and CDR2 is FRNRAP. CDR3 amino acids: CASGPSSPGRNTEAFF. CDR3 nucleotides: TGTGCTAGTGGTCCATCCTCACCAGGGAGGAATACTGAAGCTTTCTTT.

The rearrangement links TRBV15 to TRBJ2-3; 8 bases align to TRBD2. This CDR3 is 17 amino acids long. V shed 0 bases and J 4 bases; nucleotides not matched to a gene: 9. Germline lookup yields CDR1 LNHNV and CDR2 YYDKDF (reference sequence). The DNA of the CDR3 is TGTGCCACCAGCAGAGAAAAATGGGCGGGAGGAGCAGATACGCAGTATTTT. It is translated as CATSREKWAGGADTQYF.

This chain links TRBV27 with TRBJ2-7; tentatively, D is TRBD1 (6 bases). Germline CDR1 is MNHEY and CDR2 is SMNVEV (reference sequence). The CDR3 has 15 residues. V lost 6 bases to trimming and J lost 2 bases, with 17 bases between them. This CDR3 is CASSLRGGFAYEQYF. The CDR3 region has the DNA TGTGCCAGCAGCCTAAGAGGGGGTTTCGCCTACGAGCAGTACTTC.

This chain joins TRBV6-1 and TRBJ1-2; the D gene is possibly TRBD1 (6 bases). V lost 2 bases to trimming and J lost 0 bases, with 16 bases between them. Germline assignment: CDR1 MNHNS and CDR2 SASEGT. The CDR3 is 17 amino acids. The CDR3 DNA reads TGTGCCAGCAGTGAACTACAGGGTGAGGGGGCTAACTATGGCTACACCTTC. Translated, it gives CASSELQGEGANYGYTF.

Note on this clone: The same CDR3 is also encoded by other DNA sequences in this sample. The rearrangement links TRBV4-1 to TRBJ2-7; D is possibly TRBD2 (5 bases). CDR3 length: 15 amino acids. Germline V gene data show CDR1 as MGHRA and CDR2 as YSYEKL. The V gene lost 0 bases and the J gene lost 1 base, with 10 bases spanning the gap. The CDR3 spells CASSQDRGLSYEQYF. CDR3 bases: TGCGCCAGCAGCCAAGATCGGGGTTTATCCTACGAGCAGTACTTC.

The chain couples TRBV4-1 to TRBJ1-3; D is possibly TRBD1 (6 bases). The V end was cut by 3 bases, the J end by 0 bases, with 15 bases between. The CDR3 length is 17 residues. The germline CDR1 and CDR2 sequences are MGHRA and YSYEKL. CDR3 loop: CASSHRGFNLSGNTIYF. The CDR3 coding sequence is TGCGCCAGCAGCCATAGGGGGTTTAACCTCTCTGGAAACACCATATATTTT.

DNA of the CDR3: TGCGCCAGCAGTCGACCGGGACAGGACCCCAGGAGCAACATTCAGTACTTC. Translation: CASSRPGQDPRSNIQYF. The chain couples TRBV4-1 to TRBJ2-4, with 8 bases aligning to TRBD1. The junction had 17 bases not matched to a gene; V was cut back by 6 bases and J by 7 bases. Germline V gene sequence: CDR1 MGHRA, CDR2 YSYEKL. The CDR3 runs 17 residues.

This clone was detected once. The genes are TRBV10-3 and TRBJ2-3; 7 nucleotides agree with TRBD2. J was trimmed by 5 bases and V by 8 bases; bases with no gene match: 1. The germline V gene has CDR1 ENHRY and CDR2 SYGVKD. The CDR3 is 11 amino acids. DNA for the CDR3: TGTGCCATCCGGGGGGTAGATACGCAGTATTTT. Translating it yields CAIRGVDTQYF.

Only a few counts were recorded for this clone. This chain connects TRBV30 to TRBJ1-6, with D possibly TRBD1 on 5 matching bases. The CDR3 totals 16 residues. V was trimmed by 0 bases and J by 9 bases, leaving 18 bases between them. Germline CDR1 GTSNPN, CDR2 SVGIG (reference sequence). Written as DNA, the CDR3 is TGTGCCTGGAGTGTCCTTCTGACAGCCCATGGTTCACCCCTCCACTTT. It encodes CAWSVLLTAHGSPLHF.

V usage is TRBV19 and J usage is TRBJ2-3; D might be TRBD1 (6 bases). Trimming removed 10 bases at V and 2 bases at J, with 19 bases between. CDR1 and CDR2 (germline): LNHDA, SQIVND (reference sequence). This CDR3 is 15 amino acids long. CDR3 nucleotide sequence: TGTGCCAATCCTAGCCAGGGGCCCAACACAGATACGCAGTATTTT. Translation gives CANPSQGPNTDTQYF.

The chain employs TRBV5-6 and TRBJ2-7; TRBD2 matches at 12 bases. Germline V lookup: CDR1 SGHDT, CDR2 YYEEEE. The CDR3 is 17 amino acids. J was trimmed by 3 bases and V by 4 bases; bases with no gene match: 11. CDR3 nucleotide sequence: TGTGCCAGCAGCCTGATAAGACTAGCGGGGGAAGACTACGAGCAGTACTTC. Protein product: CASSLIRLAGEDYEQYF.

This clone was detected only a few times. The V and J genes are TRBV9 and TRBJ2-3; perhaps TRBD2 as D (5 bases). Trimming stripped 0 bases from V and 0 bases from J, with 8 bases between. Germline-derived CDR1 and CDR2 are SGDLS and YYNGEE. The CDR3 length is 15 residues. The chain's CDR3 is CASSVAGKSTDTQYF. CDR3 coding DNA: TGTGCCAGCAGCGTAGCGGGAAAGAGCACAGATACGCAGTATTTT.